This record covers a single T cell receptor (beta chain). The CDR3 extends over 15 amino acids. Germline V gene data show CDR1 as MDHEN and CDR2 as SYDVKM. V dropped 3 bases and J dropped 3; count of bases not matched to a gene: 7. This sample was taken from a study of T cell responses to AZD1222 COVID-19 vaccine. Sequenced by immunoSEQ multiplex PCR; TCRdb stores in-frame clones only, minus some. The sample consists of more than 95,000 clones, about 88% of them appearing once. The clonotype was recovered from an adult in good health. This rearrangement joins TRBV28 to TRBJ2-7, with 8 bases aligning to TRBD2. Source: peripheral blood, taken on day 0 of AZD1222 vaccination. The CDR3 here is CASSLGGLAGYEQYF. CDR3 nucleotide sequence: TGTGCCAGCAGTTTGGGGGGGCTAGCGGGCTACGAGCAGTACTTC.